This T cell receptor beta chain was captured in a study of cytomegalovirus exposure and HLA in healthy donors (dated by TCRdb to about 2017). At the level of the whole study: According to an earlier analysis of around 600 of the donors, some 180 million T cells yielded 117 million unique TCR beta sequences and about 280 Gb of sequence data. To decide whether each TCR beta V gene segment behaved as functional or pseudogenic, an earlier analysis of approximately 600 of the donors relied on high-throughput TCR beta sequencing. Every repertoire in the discovery cohort had been generated on one and the same sequencing platform. Among the roughly 400 genotyped donors, 75% to 90% belonged to the genetic ancestry cluster associated with self-reported Caucasian donors. Alongside the repertoire data, information on donor age, sex, ethnicity and CMV serostatus was compiled. The study aimed to test whether cataloging public T cell receptors could reveal signatures of past pathogen exposure. Roughly 310 gigabases of sequencing data and tens of millions of unique TCR sequences were included in an early release covering several hundred HLA-typed donors. Four or five DR-DQ haplotypes were handled as single units for association and clustering because linkage in the cohort was strong. In a later genetic analysis, genome-wide SNP genotypes for about 65% of the roughly 700 donors were used, and that subset was treated as a discovery cohort. Among some 410 genotyped donors of the cohort, an average of around 220,000 unique TCR beta nucleotide sequences was sequenced per donor, of which roughly 18% were non-productive. A later analysis re-examined previously published TCR beta repertoires from more than 600 donors and added high-resolution HLA genotyping to investigate patterns of TCR occurrence. The study combined high-throughput TCR immunosequencing, statistical association of individual TCRs with disease status, and machine learning to predict cytomegalovirus infection status. Typing coverage varied by locus: roughly 629-630 donors for A, B, C, DRB1 and DQB1; under 550 for DQA1; more than 600 for DPA1; under 490 for DPB1. HLA typing included class I and class II loci at four-digit resolution. In addition to the first cohort of approximately 650 subjects, a separate validation cohort of 120 different subjects was used. In the later analysis, no new phenotypic data were used to find candidate immune exposures; instead, reliance was placed on TCR beta sequences and their occurrence across donors. Using immunosequencing, the study profiled T cell repertoires from 666 subjects and related those repertoires to cytomegalovirus serostatus. Broad study findings and their caveats: The classifier was reported to diagnose cytomegalovirus status with high specificity and sensitivity in both the original cohort and the validation cohort. CMV serostatus was the only immune exposure information available for the cohort. Because HLA typing was missing for some donors at each locus, association tests included only the typed subset. In a later analysis, more than 15,000 TCR beta sequences were associated with specific HLA alleles at a false discovery rate of 0.05. It was suggested by the authors that the approach could potentially be generalized to other disease states and immunological phenotypes. Linkage disequilibrium might explain the correlated functional status among segregating V segments, but an unknown experimental factor could not be excluded. In a later analysis, several top co-occurrence clusters were reported to appear linked to parvovirus B19, influenza, CMV and Epstein-Barr virus. A later analysis found that HLA-associated TCR beta chains were more clonally expanded and had lower generation probabilities than equally common non-associated chains. An earlier analysis of approximately 500 of the donors showed that most TCR beta V segments appeared in productive rearrangements either about 90% or about 30% of the time, which broadly matched IMGT annotations. A few of the identified cytomegalovirus-associated TCR beta chains were confirmed in vitro to be specific for cytomegalovirus antigens. In the study, approximately 160 TCR beta chains were listed as associated with cytomegalovirus. According to a later genetic analysis, donors in an Asian-associated ancestry cluster had fewer N-insertions in productive TCRs than the roughly 700-donor mean. This cohort had only TCR beta chains sequenced, and the lack of alpha or paired-chain data limited which features could be detected. A later analysis found that TCR association rates varied across HLA loci, with DRB1 alleles showing the most associated TCRs and HLA-C alleles the fewest. A further reported finding was that TCR beta sequences accurately predicted the HLA-A and HLA-B alleles for most subjects in the first cohort. Strong co-occurrence of HLA alleles, especially DR and DQ, made assigning TCR associations to individual alleles difficult. Most TCR sequences were seen in very few donors, while some public TCRs were found in many individuals. The sequencing pipeline was judged likely to have produced a cluster of highly shared sequence variants as a technical artifact. Some IMGT-functional V segments, including TRBV6-2 and TRBV6-3, could not be distinguished by the 87-base-pair reads and were therefore excluded. Most CMV-associated TCR beta chains appeared to be HLA-restricted in a later analysis, and the HLA associations seemed to be driven largely by CMV exposure. The earlier analysis of 450 to 700 of the donors excluded about 16 rarely observed V segments, including chromosome 9 orphons, because counts were too low. A later genetic analysis associated a missense DCLRE1C variant with V-gene and J-gene trimming of TCR beta chains, and an independent cohort replicated the association. Roughly uniform sequencing depth across donors was assumed in presence/absence analyses, although this assumption may not hold.

The library was obtained by the immunoSEQ multiplex PCR assay. For the multiplex PCR, a mixture combining 60 forward primers for TCR Vbeta segments and 13 reverse primers for TCR Jbeta segments was used. The CDR3 region of rearranged TCR beta genes was amplified from genomic DNA by a multiplex PCR assay. On the Illumina HiSeq System, the amplified TCR beta libraries were sequenced as 87-base-pair reads. In the authors' own workflow: A later analysis counted some 74 million unique TCR beta chains across the 700 or so repertoires, and around 9.9 million of these chains were shared by at least two donors. To remove PCR and sequencing errors, raw reads were error-corrected and collapsed into unique sequences using a nearest-neighbor algorithm that merged closely related sequences. Alignment of CDR3 sequences to IMGT reference sequences was used to assign V, D and J gene segments. Each retained sequence needed at least a six-nucleotide match to both a V gene segment and a J gene segment. A rearrangement was called productive if the CDR3 had no stop codons and remained in frame with V and J, and every other rearrangement was called non-productive. Following IMGT convention, CDR3 was defined as the stretch from the second conserved V-encoded cysteine to the conserved J-encoded phenylalanine. Sequences without an unambiguous match to a single V gene segment were excluded from the earlier analysis of a few hundred of the donors. In an earlier analysis of a few hundred of the donors, V segments were called functional above 56.7% productive rearrangements and were called segregating when the between-donor standard deviation exceeded 5%. A statistical classification framework was built to diagnose cytomegalovirus status from the catalog of TCR beta chain sequences. V and J gene assignment, in a later analysis, came from comparing TCR nucleotide sequences with IMGT/GENE-DB human TR gene sequences. A later analysis assigned CDR3 sequences and most-parsimonious VDJ recombination scenarios with the TCRdist pipeline. In a later analysis, each TCR beta chain was defined by its CDR3 amino acid sequence together with its V-gene family, and reads lacking a unique V-gene family were excluded. To address suspected cross-contamination and a sequencing artifact, a later analysis removed 592 highly shared, low-generation-probability nucleotide sequences. A later analysis calculated a clonal expansion index for each public chain from normalized within-repertoire ranks of inferred template counts. A later analysis computed generation probabilities with a VDJ recombination model fitted to out-of-frame rearrangements, and checked the results against IGoR. In a later analysis, hypergeometric tests were used to score TCR-TCR, TCR-HLA and TCR-CMV co-occurrence, with a repertoire-size bias correction applied to TCR pairs. In a later analysis, false discovery rates were estimated by permuting HLA or CMV assignments 20 times. In a later analysis, co-occurring TCRs were grouped using DBSCAN, and TCRdist sequence similarity was added for clustering within HLA-allele-positive subsets. For co-occurrence clustering, repertoires with fewer than 30,000 or more than 120,000 public chains were excluded, along with five repertoires with anomalous nucleotide sharing. TCRdb took over this immuneACCESS table, retaining in-frame rearrangements with V and J assigned. Such tables are incomplete; in checked studies, under half of the missing clones stem from an unresolved V gene, and the remainder is unexplained. V, J and clone size are those of that table, while D and trimming were read from the DNA. This sample's table contains 100,000 or so clones. The ten biggest clones cover 3.4% of the sample.

The cohort consisted of 600 to 700 healthy bone marrow donors. At the time of sampling, all cohort members were nominally healthy, though unrecorded immune exposures were likely present. The donor was CMV seronegative and belonged to the group of 350 or so seronegative cohort members. A peripheral blood sample was provided by each donor, and peripheral blood mononuclear cells were used for TCR beta sequencing. The Qiagen DNeasy Blood Extraction Kit was used to extract genomic DNA from the blood cell samples. Regarding this clone: Its antigen is unknown.

V loses 2 bases of germline sequence and J loses 7 bases, and the interval between the two ends is 11 bases. Inclusive of the bounding cysteine and phenylalanine, the CDR3 is 13 residues long. The read is trimmed to its CDR3 DNA, 39 bases read in frame from base 1. Sequences MNHEY (CDR1) and SMNVEV (CDR2) are obtained from the germline V gene (reference sequence). The chain was built from TRBV27 and TRBJ1-1, with TRBD1 perhaps the D gene, on 6 matching bases. This sequence was found in a woman aged 25 to 39 in good health and CMV-seronegative. The sequenced material came from PBMCs. At the DNA level, the sequence is TGTGCCAGCAGTTTAGGGGGGGCGAATGAAGCTTTCTTT. It encodes CASSLGGANEAFF.